The 11 T cell receptor beta chains below were found in one sample sequenced in a study of blood T cell repertoires in COVID-19. The method was immunoSEQ multiplex PCR; TCRdb's version includes in-frame clones alone and lacks a portion of them. Here the sample spans about 210,000 clones, approximately 90% being singletons. Sequenced material: peripheral blood. Every receptor here comes from a man between 65 and 79 years old with acute or convalescent COVID-19.

The rearrangement uses TRBV28 and TRBJ1-1; TRBD1 aligns across 10 bases. This CDR3 comprises 16 residues. V shed 6 bases and J 1 base; nucleotides not matched to a gene: 8. CDR1 is MDHEN, CDR2 SYDVKM, per germline. CDR3 in DNA: TGTGCCAGCAGCTACCACGGGACAGGGGAGAACACTGAAGCTTTCTTT. Protein sequence: CASSYHGTGENTEAFF.

The chain uses TRBV9 and TRBJ2-1; 12 bases map to TRBD2. V trimming: 4 bases; J trimming: 4 bases; junction bases outside the gene matches: 6. This CDR3 spans 16 amino acids. Germline assignment: CDR1 SGDLS and CDR2 YYNGEE. The CDR3 spells CASSPLAGGPYNEQFF. CDR3 DNA: TGTGCCAGCAGCCCCCTAGCGGGAGGGCCATACAATGAGCAGTTCTTC.

This chain uses TRBV9 with TRBJ1-1, with unresolved D. The V end was cut by 0 bases, the J end by 3 bases, with 9 bases between. The CDR3 extends over 14 amino acids. Germline values: CDR1 SGDLS, CDR2 YYNGEE. The CDR3 spells CASSVGGDDTEAFF. CDR3 DNA sequence: TGTGCCAGCAGCGTAGGGGGAGATGACACTGAAGCTTTCTTT.

The V call is TRBV28, the J call TRBJ1-4; D is undetermined. V was shortened by 5 bases and J by 7 bases, with 14 bases between the two germline ends. Per germline, CDR1 MDHEN and CDR2 SYDVKM. This CDR3 spans 14 amino acids. CDR3 sequence reads: CASSLPREGEKLFF. CDR3 DNA sequence: TGTGCCAGCAGTCTTCCGAGGGAGGGTGAAAAACTGTTTTTT.

The chain has TRBV18 and TRBJ1-2, with 9 bases aligning to TRBD1. The germline V gene has CDR1 KGHSH and CDR2 LQKENI. J lost 8 bases, V lost 3 bases, and 7 bases had no gene match. This CDR3 has 14 residues. CDR3 DNA sequence: TGTGCCAGCTCACCGGCGAGACAGGGGGTCGGCTACACCTTC. The encoded protein is CASSPARQGVGYTF.

This chain joins TRBV5-6 and TRBJ1-5; TRBD1 matches at 8 bases. The germline V gene encodes CDR1 SGHDT and CDR2 YYEEEE. Trimming at V came to 1 base and at J to 3 bases, leaving 6 bases not matched to a gene. CDR3 size: 16 residues. The CDR3 region has the DNA TGTGCCAGCAGCTTGAGGACAGGGAAGTTCAATCAGCCCCAGCATTTT. Amino acid sequence: CASSLRTGKFNQPQHF.

The sample holds one count of this clone. The chain couples TRBV6-2 or TRBV6-3 to TRBJ1-3; D remains ambiguous. In germline, CDR1 is MNHEY, CDR2 SVGEGT. The CDR3 sequence is 15 residues long. V lost 0 bases to trimming and J lost 0 bases, with 6 bases between them. CDR3: CASSYSMSSGNTIYF. CDR3 in DNA: TGTGCCAGCAGTTACTCGATGAGCTCTGGAAACACCATATATTTT.

This clone has only a few counts. V is TRBV7-2 and J is TRBJ1-5; tentative D call: TRBD1 (5 bases). Germline assignment: CDR1 SGHTA and CDR2 FQGNSA. The length of the CDR3 is 13 residues. V was cut by 7 bases and J by 9 bases, with 16 bases left in between. The CDR3 DNA reads TGTGCCAGCACCCCAAATTCCGGGGGGCCCCAGCATTTT. Encoded protein: CASTPNSGGPQHF.

A word on this clone: The same CDR3 is also encoded by other DNA sequences in this sample. This chain joins TRBV5-4 and TRBJ1-1, with D possibly TRBD1 on 6 matching bases. V lost 4 bases, J lost 5 bases, and 12 bases lay in between. CDR3 size: 13 residues. From germline, CDR1 is SGHNT and CDR2 YYREEE (reference sequence). The CDR3 sequence: CASSGQGNTEAFF. The DNA of the CDR3 is TGTGCCAGCAGCGGGCAGGGGAATACTGAAGCTTTCTTT.

The J gene is TRBJ1-6, the V gene TRBV7-9; a possible D gene is TRBD1 (6 bases). V was shortened by 5 bases and J by 6 bases, with 11 bases between the two germline ends. CDR3 length: 14 amino acids. The V gene's germline CDR1 is SEHNR and CDR2 FQNEAQ (reference sequence). CDR3 sequence: CASSLTGTNSPLHF. DNA for the CDR3: TGTGCCAGCAGCCTTACAGGGACTAATTCACCCCTCCACTTT.

This clone came up once. The V call is TRBV19, the J call TRBJ2-7; TRBD1 matches at 7 bases. Germline V CDR1 and CDR2: LNHDA, SQIVND (reference sequence). V gave up 8 bases and J gave up 4 bases; unmatched junction bases: 8. This CDR3 contains 13 residues. CDR3 coding DNA: TGTGCCAGTTCTCGGGACAGATTTTACGAGCAGTACTTC. It specifies CASSRDRFYEQYF.